This T cell receptor (beta chain) was identified during a study of technical replicates of blood from several donors. Libraries were prepared by immunoSEQ multiplex PCR; TCRdb keeps only in-frame clonotypes and omits some of them. The sample carries about 100,000 clones, over 90% recorded once. The specimen was T cells isolated from PBMCs. This receptor was identified in a human donor in good health.

The chain's CDR3 is CASSVEGGYNSPLHF. The CDR3 DNA reads as TGTGCCAGCAGCGTAGAAGGGGGTTATAATTCACCCCTCCACTTT. The chain employs TRBV9 and TRBJ1-6; weak D call: TRBD1 (6 bases). The CDR3 has 15 amino acids. Germline V gene data show CDR1 as SGDLS and CDR2 as YYNGEE. Trimming took off 0 bases at V and 4 bases at J, with 8 bases between the two ends.